Listed below are T cell receptor beta chains from one sample, sequenced in a study of beta chain features in type 1 diabetes. TCRdb's copy holds only in-frame clones and misses some; the assay was immunoSEQ multiplex PCR. Of 330,000 or so clones detected, 13% to 15% appear once; the ten largest clones hold about 6.7%. The material sequenced was central memory CD4+ T cells from blood. These receptor sequences come from a man aged 30 to 39 in good health. Each CDR3 is given with its conserved first and last residue. D genes are given only for firm matches. Expanded clones get a size class; other rows say once, few or many, or leave the size out.

d_gene	v_gene	abundance	j_gene	CDR3aa	CDR3nt
.	TRBV4-1	.	TRBJ2-5	CASSQAARANRKETQYF	TGCGCCAGCAGCCAAGCGGCCAGGGCGAACCGGAAAGAGACCCAGTACTTC
TRBD1	TRBV5-4	.	TRBJ2-1	CASSDRDRGPDEQFF	TGTGCCAGCAGCGACCGGGACAGGGGGCCAGATGAGCAGTTCTTC
.	TRBV5-5	few	TRBJ1-2	CASSRSGTYGYTF	TGTGCCAGCAGCCGCTCCGGGACTTATGGCTACACCTTC
.	TRBV2	few	TRBJ2-5	CASSEAGWRETQYF	TGTGCCAGCAGTGAAGCGGGGTGGAGAGAGACCCAGTACTTC
TRBD1	TRBV6-5	.	TRBJ2-2	CASSYGDREAGELFF	TGTGCCAGCAGTTACGGGGACAGGGAGGCCGGGGAGCTGTTTTTT
.	TRBV9	.	TRBJ1-2	CASREQGYGYTF	TGTGCCAGCAGAGAACAGGGCTATGGCTACACCTTC
.	TRBV19	few	TRBJ2-3	CASRDGGSPTDTQYF	TGTGCCAGCCGGGATGGGGGGTCCCCCACAGATACGCAGTATTTT
.	TRBV13	.	TRBJ2-7	CASSLVVEQYF	TGTGCCAGCAGCTTAGTCGTCGAGCAGTACTTC
.	TRBV7-6	.	TRBJ2-6	CASSPPAPGVSGANVLTF	TGTGCCAGCAGCCCTCCAGCCCCTGGGGTCTCTGGGGCCAACGTCCTGACTTTC
TRBD2	TRBV9	.	TRBJ2-1	CASSATSGRLNEQFF	TGTGCCAGCAGCGCCACTAGCGGGAGGTTAAATGAGCAGTTCTTC
.	TRBV2	many	TRBJ1-1	CASSEATGPNTEAFF	TGTGCCAGCAGTGAAGCTACAGGCCCTAACACTGAAGCTTTCTTT
.	TRBV7-2	.	TRBJ2-2	CASSFTGYTGELFF	TGTGCCAGCAGCTTTACGGGGTACACCGGGGAGCTGTTTTTT
TRBD1	TRBV6-6	.	TRBJ1-6	CASTPGQGNSPLHF	TGTGCCAGCACCCCGGGACAGGGTAATTCACCCCTCCACTTT
.	TRBV5-4	few	TRBJ2-2	CASSTTGELFF	TGTGCCAGCAGCACCACCGGGGAGCTGTTTTTT
TRBD1	TRBV10-2	few	TRBJ1-2	CASAGGYGYTF	TGCGCCAGCGCAGGGGGCTATGGCTACACCTTC
.	TRBV5-1	few	TRBJ1-2	CASSLVQGYNYGYTF	TGCGCCAGCAGCTTGGTCCAGGGATATAACTATGGCTACACCTTC
.	TRBV5-1	.	TRBJ2-3	CASSIVSGRTDTQYF	TGCGCCAGCAGCATTGTGTCGGGGAGGACAGATACGCAGTATTTT
.	TRBV7-9	.	TRBJ2-3	CASSLDAGTDTQYF	TGTGCCAGCAGCTTGGACGCCGGCACAGATACGCAGTATTTT
TRBD1	TRBV7-2	few	TRBJ2-1	CASSSSRDRVDEQFF	TGTGCCAGCAGCTCGTCCCGGGACAGGGTTGATGAGCAGTTCTTC
.	TRBV15	.	TRBJ2-6	CVTSTRSSGANVLTF	TGTGTCACCAGCACCAGGTCGTCTGGGGCCAACGTCCTGACTTTC
.	TRBV12-5	few	TRBJ1-1	CASGLGTVNTEAFF	TGTGCTAGTGGCCTAGGGACGGTTAACACTGAAGCTTTCTTT
TRBD1	TRBV27	.	TRBJ1-6	CASSFLIRDRVNSPLHF	TGTGCCAGCAGTTTCCTTATCCGGGACAGGGTGAATTCACCCCTCCACTTT
.	TRBV4-1	many	TRBJ1-1	CASRLRTEMTEAFF	TGCGCCAGCAGACTCAGAACCGAAATGACTGAAGCTTTCTTT
.	TRBV7-2	.	TRBJ1-5	CASSKGIQPQHF	TGTGCCAGCAGCAAGGGGATCCAGCCCCAGCATTTT
.	TRBV7-2	many	TRBJ1-4	CASSGGAGARLFF	TGTGCCAGCAGCGGAGGGGCAGGGGCGAGACTGTTTTTT
.	TRBV4-2	.	TRBJ1-1	CASSHQGDTEAFF	TGTGCCAGCAGCCACCAAGGGGATACTGAAGCTTTCTTT
TRBD2	TRBV7-9	many	TRBJ2-7	CASSSFAGGPSSYEQYF	TGTGCCAGCAGCTCCTTCGCGGGGGGGCCCTCCTCCTACGAGCAGTACTTC
TRBD1	TRBV6-5	few	TRBJ1-4	CASTTYGTGGKLFF	TGTGCCAGCACCACATATGGGACAGGAGGAAAACTGTTTTTT
TRBD1	TRBV4-3	many	TRBJ1-4	CASSLYNAGTGTEKLFF	TGCGCCAGCAGCCTGTATAACGCAGGGACAGGTACTGAAAAACTGTTTTTT
.	TRBV7-8	few	TRBJ2-3	CASSNTGPDTQYF	TGTGCCAGCAGCAATACAGGGCCAGATACGCAGTATTTT
TRBD1	TRBV29-1	many	TRBJ2-1	CSVNGQGVTDEQFF	TGCAGCGTTAATGGACAGGGGGTGACCGATGAGCAGTTCTTC
TRBD2	TRBV28	large	TRBJ2-5	CATTPGGVSETQYF	TGTGCCACGACCCCGGGAGGAGTCTCGGAGACCCAGTACTTC
TRBD2	TRBV7-2	many	TRBJ2-1	CASSFSSGASYNEQFF	TGTGCCAGCAGCTTCTCTAGCGGTGCTTCCTACAATGAGCAGTTCTTC
.	TRBV9	few	TRBJ2-5	CASSVRPTKETQYF	TGTGCCAGCAGCGTGCGGCCAACTAAAGAGACCCAGTACTTC
TRBD1	TRBV10-2	few	TRBJ1-6	CASRPRTGNSPLHF	TGCGCCAGCCGACCCCGGACAGGGAATTCACCCCTCCACTTT
TRBD2	TRBV11-2	few	TRBJ2-1	CASSSLDRGEYNEQFF	TGTGCCAGCAGCTCCCTCGACCGGGGGGAGTACAATGAGCAGTTCTTC
TRBD2	TRBV10-3	few	TRBJ2-2	CAIRASGNTGELFF	TGTGCCATCAGGGCTAGCGGTAACACCGGGGAGCTGTTTTTT
TRBD1	TRBV12-5	.	TRBJ1-1	CASGLRQGEAFF	TGTGCTAGTGGTTTGAGACAGGGGGAAGCTTTCTTT
.	TRBV4-3	few	TRBJ1-5	CASSRTMNQPQHF	TGCGCCAGCAGCCGGACAATGAATCAGCCCCAGCATTTT
.	TRBV18	.	TRBJ1-3	CASSPGAADTIYF	TGTGCCAGCTCACCAGGAGCAGCAGACACCATATATTTT
.	TRBV9	.	TRBJ1-1	CASSVFPGLNTEAFF	TGTGCCAGCAGCGTTTTCCCGGGTTTGAACACTGAAGCTTTCTTT
.	TRBV29-1	few	TRBJ2-5	CSGGQAEGAQYF	TGCAGCGGGGGACAAGCGGAAGGGGCCCAGTACTTC
.	TRBV6-1	.	TRBJ2-5	CASNGAQETQYF	TGTGCCAGCAACGGGGCCCAAGAGACCCAGTACTTC
.	TRBV7-2	few	TRBJ1-2	CASRASYGYTF	TGTGCCAGCAGAGCTTCCTATGGCTACACCTTC
.	TRBV11-2	few	TRBJ1-1	CASSLFGENTEAFF	TGTGCCAGCAGCTTATTTGGGGAGAACACTGAAGCTTTCTTT
.	TRBV7-2	few	TRBJ2-7	CASSPRDKGEQYF	TGTGCCAGCAGCCCTAGGGACAAGGGCGAGCAGTACTTC
.	TRBV7-9	few	TRBJ2-4	CASSHQGGRNIQYF	TGTGCCAGCAGCCACCAGGGGGGGCGAAACATTCAGTACTTC
.	TRBV6-5	few	TRBJ1-2	CASSYSQATYGYTF	TGTGCCAGCAGTTACTCTCAAGCGACCTATGGCTACACCTTC
.	TRBV7-2	.	TRBJ2-7	CASRTSSYEQYF	TGTGCCAGCAGAACCAGCTCCTACGAGCAGTACTTC
.	TRBV5-5	.	TRBJ1-2	CASSSLSAFSANYGYTF	TGTGCCAGCAGCTCTCTCTCAGCCTTCTCAGCTAACTATGGCTACACCTTC
.	TRBV10-3	.	TRBJ2-3	CASSTRNRATDTQYF	TGTGCCAGCAGTACTAGGAATAGGGCCACAGATACGCAGTATTTT
TRBD2	TRBV19	few	TRBJ2-2	CASSRSGRYTGELFF	TGTGCCAGTAGTCGAAGCGGGAGATACACCGGGGAGCTGTTTTTT
.	TRBV7-3	few	TRBJ2-1	CASSHPSEVSYNEQFF	TGTGCCAGCAGCCACCCCTCAGAGGTTTCCTACAATGAGCAGTTCTTC
.	TRBV4-2	.	TRBJ1-2	CASSLQGRDGYTF	TGTGCCAGCAGCTTGCAGGGACGGGATGGCTACACCTTC
.	TRBV28	few	TRBJ2-7	CASSLAGRSYEQYF	TGTGCCAGCAGTTTAGCGGGACGTTCCTACGAGCAGTACTTC
.	TRBV7-3	few	TRBJ2-2	CASGVGAYPFTGELFF	TGTGCCAGTGGGGTGGGGGCTTACCCGTTCACCGGGGAGCTGTTTTTT
.	TRBV27	few	TRBJ1-1	CASKRAGRTEAFF	TGTGCCAGCAAACGAGCAGGGCGGACTGAAGCTTTCTTT
.	TRBV11-2	few	TRBJ1-1	CASSLRFATENTEAFF	TGTGCCAGCAGCTTAAGATTTGCGACAGAGAACACTGAAGCTTTCTTT
TRBD2	TRBV29-1	few	TRBJ2-1	CSVAIAGGSYNEQFF	TGCAGCGTCGCTATAGCGGGAGGCTCCTACAATGAGCAGTTCTTC
.	TRBV2	few	TRBJ2-1	CASSVGGAYNEQFF	TGTGCCAGCAGTGTTGGCGGGGCTTACAATGAGCAGTTCTTC